The sequence of this T cell receptor beta chain was determined in a study of blood T cell repertoires in COVID-19. Overall study: Sources were T cells, B-cell-depleted T cells, or PBMCs; the material itself was cDNA or gDNA.

The CDR3 totals 13 residues. V shed 6 bases and J 11 bases; nucleotides not matched to a gene: 10. Looked up from germline, CDR1 is LNHDA and CDR2 is SQIVND (reference sequence). Only in-frame clones appear in the TCRdb table, and some are missing; sequencing was by immunoSEQ multiplex PCR. The top ten clones hold roughly 2.6% of a sample with about 40,000 clones, roughly 83% of them seen once. J is TRBJ1-5 and V is TRBV19; 7 bases are shared with TRBD1. The clonotype was recovered from an older woman with acute or convalescent COVID-19. The sample consisted of peripheral blood. The CDR3 DNA is TGTGCCAGTAGCCCGGACAGGTCAATGGCCCAGCATTTT. Its translation: CASSPDRSMAQHF.